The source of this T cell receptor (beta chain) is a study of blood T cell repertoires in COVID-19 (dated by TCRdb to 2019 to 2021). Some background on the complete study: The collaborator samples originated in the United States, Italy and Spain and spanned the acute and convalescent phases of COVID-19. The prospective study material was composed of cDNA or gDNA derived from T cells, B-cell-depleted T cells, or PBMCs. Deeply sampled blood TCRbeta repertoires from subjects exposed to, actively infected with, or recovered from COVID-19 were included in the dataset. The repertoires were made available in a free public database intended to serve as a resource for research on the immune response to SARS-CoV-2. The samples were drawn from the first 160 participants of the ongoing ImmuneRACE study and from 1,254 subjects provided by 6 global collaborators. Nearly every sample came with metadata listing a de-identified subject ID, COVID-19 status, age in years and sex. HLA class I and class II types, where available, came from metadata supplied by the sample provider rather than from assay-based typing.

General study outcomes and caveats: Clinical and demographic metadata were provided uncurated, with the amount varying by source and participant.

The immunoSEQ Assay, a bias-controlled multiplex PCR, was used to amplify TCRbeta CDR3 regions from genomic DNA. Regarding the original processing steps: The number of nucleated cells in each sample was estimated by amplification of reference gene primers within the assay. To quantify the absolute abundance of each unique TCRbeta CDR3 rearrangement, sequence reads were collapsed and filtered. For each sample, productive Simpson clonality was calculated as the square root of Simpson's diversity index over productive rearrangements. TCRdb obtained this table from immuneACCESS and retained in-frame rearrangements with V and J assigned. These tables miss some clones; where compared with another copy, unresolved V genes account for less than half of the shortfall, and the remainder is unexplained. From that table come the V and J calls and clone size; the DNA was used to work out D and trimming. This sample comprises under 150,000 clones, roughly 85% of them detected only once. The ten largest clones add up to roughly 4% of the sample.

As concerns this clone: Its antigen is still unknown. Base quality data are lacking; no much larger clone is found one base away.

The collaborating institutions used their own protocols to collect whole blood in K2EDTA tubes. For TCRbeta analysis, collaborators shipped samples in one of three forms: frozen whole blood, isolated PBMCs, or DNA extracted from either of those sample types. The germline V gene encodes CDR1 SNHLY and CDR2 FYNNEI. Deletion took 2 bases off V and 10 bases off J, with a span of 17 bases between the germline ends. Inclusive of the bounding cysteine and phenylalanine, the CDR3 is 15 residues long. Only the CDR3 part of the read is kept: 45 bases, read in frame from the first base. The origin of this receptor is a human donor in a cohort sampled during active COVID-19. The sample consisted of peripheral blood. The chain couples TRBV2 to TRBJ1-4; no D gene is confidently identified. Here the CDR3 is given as CASSERRPLGGKLFF. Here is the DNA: TGTGCCAGCAGTGAAAGGCGCCCCCTTGGAGGAAAACTGTTTTTT.